What follows are 11 T cell receptor beta chains derived from one specimen sequenced in a study of shared clonotypes between healthy human individuals. Libraries were prepared by immunoSEQ multiplex PCR; TCRdb keeps only in-frame clonotypes and omits some of them. This repertoire shows about 2.1 million clones, 85% to 95% found once; its top ten account for roughly 1.7%. Naive CD8 cells lacked CD45RO, underwent positive selection for CCR7 and left out terminally differentiated effector memory CD45RA+ cells. Source material: naive CD8+ T cells from PBMCs. These receptors were obtained from a man aged 18 to 29 in good health. Some clones in this sample may be carry-over from other donors' samples.

This chain connects TRBV7-9 to TRBJ2-7; a weak D match, TRBD2 (5 bases). The length of the CDR3 is 14 residues. Germline V CDR1 and CDR2: SEHNR, FQNEAQ (reference sequence). The ends were cut back, 3 bases at V and 0 bases at J, with 9 bases in the middle. The CDR3, as DNA: TGTGCCAGCAGCTTTGCGGGTACCTCCTACGAGCAGTACTTC. Translating it yields CASSFAGTSYEQYF.

The chain carries TRBV19 and TRBJ1-2; no firm D call. The CDR3 contains 12 residues. In germline, CDR1 is LNHDA, CDR2 SQIVND (reference sequence). V lost 5 bases and J lost 9, with 13 bases in between. CDR3: CASSPDLGSYTF. In nucleotides, the CDR3 is TGTGCCAGTAGTCCAGACCTCGGAAGCTACACCTTC.

This sequence joins TRBV4-3 and TRBJ2-3, with TRBD2 matching 7 bases. The J segment lost 1 base and the V segment lost 1 base, leaving 5 bases of the junction unmatched. Germline assignment: CDR1 LGHNA and CDR2 YSLEER. The CDR3 is 16 amino acids. In nucleotides, the CDR3 is TGCGCCAGCAGCCAAGTCCCAAGCGGGGGCACAGATACGCAGTATTTT. Protein: CASSQVPSGGTDTQYF.

The chain uses TRBV29-1 and TRBJ2-1; D gene ambiguous. The CDR3 runs to 11 residues. Trimming took off 7 bases at V and 3 bases at J, with 7 bases between the two ends. Germline-derived CDR1 and CDR2 are SQVTM and ANQGSEA. CDR3 in DNA: TGCAGCGCCCCTCACTACAATGAGCAGTTCTTC. It specifies CSAPHYNEQFF.

The chain recombines TRBV4-1 with TRBJ1-5; unclear D gene. CDR3 length: 14 amino acids. Trimming stripped 3 bases from V and 2 bases from J, with 8 bases between. CDR1 and CDR2 (germline): MGHRA, YSYEKL. The CDR3 spells CASSHLGRNQPQHF. In nucleotides, the CDR3 is TGCGCCAGCAGCCACCTAGGTCGCAATCAGCCCCAGCATTTT.

The chain couples TRBV27 to TRBJ2-7; 7 bases match TRBD2. Trimming took 5 bases from V and 4 from J; bases not matched to a gene: 8. The length of the CDR3 is 14 residues. Germline assignment: CDR1 MNHEY and CDR2 SMNVEV (reference sequence). The CDR3 sequence: CASSPGPGGYEQYF. The DNA for the CDR3 is TGTGCCAGCAGTCCTGGGCCGGGGGGTTACGAGCAGTACTTC.

The chain carries TRBV29-1 and TRBJ1-3; D unresolved. The CDR3 has 13 amino acids. V gave up 4 bases and J gave up 7 bases, with 14 bases separating them. Germline CDR1 is SQVTM and CDR2 is ANQGSEA. CDR3 residues: CSVVGVQANTIYF. As DNA, the CDR3 is TGCAGCGTTGTAGGTGTCCAGGCGAACACCATATATTTT.

The V and J genes are TRBV7-9 and TRBJ2-7, with 8 bases identical to TRBD1. There are 19 residues in the CDR3. CDR1 is SEHNR, CDR2 FQNEAQ, per germline (reference sequence). V lost 5 bases to trimming and J lost 0 bases; unmatched junction nucleotides: 18. The CDR3 DNA reads as TGTGCCAGCAGCGACGGACAGGGCCATCTCGGGACTGGCTCCTACGAGCAGTACTTC. This codes for CASSDGQGHLGTGSYEQYF. Looking up the rest from reference TRBV7-9 and TRBJ2-7 gives the full variable domain: DTGVSQNPRHKITKRGQNVTFRCDPISEHNRLYWYRQTLGQGPEFLTYFQNEAQLEKSRLLSDRFSAERPKGSFSTLEIQRTEQGDSAMYLCASSDGQGHLGTGSYEQYFGPGTRLTVT.

This rearrangement joins TRBV28 to TRBJ2-6; D unclear. In germline, CDR1 is MDHEN, CDR2 SYDVKM. V was pared by 1 base and J by 7 bases, with 8 bases between. The CDR3 consists of 14 residues. The CDR3 reads CASSLLGSANVLTF. CDR3 DNA: TGTGCCAGCAGTTTATTAGGGTCAGCCAACGTCCTGACTTTC.

The gene calls are TRBV7-9 and TRBJ2-5; D is possibly TRBD1 (5 bases). Trimming took 3 bases from V and 5 from J, leaving 13 bases between them. The V gene's germline CDR1 is SEHNR and CDR2 FQNEAQ (reference sequence). The CDR3 extends over 14 amino acids. CDR3 coding DNA: TGTGCCAGCAGCTTCAAGGGTTACAGGGAGACCCAGTACTTC. Residues: CASSFKGYRETQYF.

The chain couples TRBV27 to TRBJ1-1; unclear D gene. CDR1 is MNHEY, CDR2 SMNVEV, per germline (reference sequence). This CDR3 contains 14 residues. V dropped 6 bases and J dropped 1 base, with 12 bases sitting between them. CDR3 in amino acids: CASRSTGSNTEAFF. The CDR3, as DNA: TGTGCCAGCAGGTCCACCGGATCGAACACTGAAGCTTTCTTT.